This section outlines one T cell receptor beta chain sequence together with its context. The antigen is not known. MiXCR was run by TCRdb on the 5' RACE reads, yielding one entry per CDR3 protein. The sample has approximately 350,000 distinct CDR3 sequences; 25% to 30% are singletons. This record comes from a study of T-cell memory formation after mild COVID-19. Looking at the study overall: Clustering of TCRs was largely donor specific.

Unmatched junction bases numbered 4, after V lost 1 base and J lost 6 bases. From germline, CDR1 is SGHTA and CDR2 FQGNSA. The CDR3 covers 16 residues. Study results and caveats: The finding that pre-infection memory included some responding clones suggested that cross-reactive memory joined. Day 15 to 85 contractors were CD4/CD8 balanced; later expanders leaned CD4+.

Sequences were obtained from PBMCs or a T cell subset sorted from them (not recorded which). The sequence derives from an adult woman who had mild COVID-19 (a few samples of this study predate the infection). Cell type and time point are not known. This chain links TRBV7-2 with TRBJ2-1; TRBD2 matches at 12 bases. The CDR3 spells CASSLVSLAGGNEQFF. The CDR3 DNA reads TGTGCCAGCAGCTTAGTTTCACTAGCGGGAGGCAATGAGCAGTTCTTC.